These 13 T cell receptor beta chains were all obtained from the same sample, sequenced in a study of patients and donors after allogeneic stem cell transplantation. Via MiXCR, TCRdb re-called the RT-PCR reads, giving one row per CDR3 protein. The profile shows roughly 940,000 distinct CDR3 sequences, under 20% of them singletons. Sequenced sample: blood, either unsorted or a sorted T cell fraction (not recorded which). These receptors came from a human donor who was either an allogeneic HSCT recipient or a stem cell or donor lymphocyte infusion donor (not recorded which). It is not recorded whose cells these are; they may come from a transplant donor.

This chain connects TRBV20-1 to TRBJ2-4; no definite D call. The CDR3 has 16 residues. Germline CDR1 and CDR2: DFQATT and SNEGSKA (reference sequence). V dropped 0 bases and J dropped 3 bases, with 15 bases sitting between them. CDR3 nucleotides: TGCAGTGCTAGAGATTACCAGTCTAGAGGCAAAAACATTCAGTACTTC. Translation gives CSARDYQSRGKNIQYF.

This clonotype was observed at least ten times. The chain recombines TRBV12-3 or TRBV12-4 with TRBJ1-1; D ambiguous. The CDR3 is 13 residues long. The V end was cut by 3 bases, the J end by 4 bases, with 9 bases between. The DNA for the CDR3 is TGTGCCAGCAGTTTTAGTGAGGGCACTGAAGCTTTCTTT. As protein: CASSFSEGTEAFF.

CDR3 in amino acids: CSASTISATGLGDTQYF. CDR3 bases: TGCAGTGCTAGTACAATCAGCGCGACGGGCCTGGGAGATACGCAGTATTTT. The chain recombines TRBV20-1 with TRBJ2-3; D ambiguous. V gave up 3 bases and J gave up 5 bases, with 24 bases separating them. The CDR3 has 17 amino acids. CDR1 DFQATT and CDR2 SNEGSKA come from the germline V gene (reference sequence).

The chain employs TRBV24-1 and TRBJ2-7; a possible D gene is TRBD2 (6 bases). The CDR3 loop spans 16 amino acids. Germline CDR1 KGHDR, CDR2 SFDVKD. V shed 3 bases and J shed 2 bases, with 16 bases lying between them. DNA for the CDR3: TGTGCCACCAGTGATCCTTATGGGGGAGGAACCTACGAGCAGTACTTC. It encodes CATSDPYGGGTYEQYF.

The chain carries TRBV12-3 or TRBV12-4 and TRBJ2-7; tentative D call: TRBD2 (5 bases). This CDR3 is 13 amino acids long. The ends were cut back, 3 bases at V and 9 bases at J, with 15 bases in the middle. CDR3 sequence (DNA): TGTGCCAGCAGTTTGTCGGGGAGAGCACCGCAGTACTTC. Its protein is CASSLSGRAPQYF.

Notes on this clonotype: Relative to the germline gene, one junction end is altered; a read error may explain this. The chain is built from TRBV6-4 and TRBJ2-1, with 7 bases lining up with TRBD2. CDR1 is MRHNA and CDR2 is SNTAGT in the germline V gene. The CDR3 is 13 amino acids. The CDR3 spells CASRDSAGNEQFF. DNA for the CDR3: TGTGCCAGCAGGGACTCAGCGGGAAATGAGCAGTTCTTC.

This clonotype was recorded a few times. This chain joins TRBV7-2 and TRBJ1-1; 8 bases are a match to TRBD1. V was clipped by 4 bases and J by 0 bases; unmatched bases: 7. This CDR3 comprises 16 residues. Looked up from germline, CDR1 is SGHTA and CDR2 is FQGNSA. This CDR3 is CASSYWTGSMNTEAFF. The CDR3 coding sequence is TGTGCCAGCAGCTATTGGACAGGGTCGATGAACACTGAAGCTTTCTTT.

This clonotype showed up many times. Here the CDR3 reads CASSVVGDTEAFF. CDR3 in DNA: TGTGCCAGCAGCGTAGTGGGGGATACTGAAGCTTTCTTT. The rearrangement links TRBV9 to TRBJ1-1; weak D call: TRBD1 (5 bases). The V end was cut by 0 bases, the J end by 5 bases, with 8 bases between. The CDR3 spans 13 residues. Germline V gene sequence: CDR1 SGDLS, CDR2 YYNGEE.

J is TRBJ2-3 and V is TRBV4-3, with D perhaps assigned TRBD1 or TRBD2 (5 bases each). The V end was cut by 0 bases, the J end by 6 bases, with 13 bases between. The CDR3 totals 15 residues. Germline V CDR1 and CDR2: LGHNA, YSLEER. CDR3 in amino acids: CASSQERDRGDTQYF. The CDR3 DNA reads TGCGCCAGCAGCCAAGAAAGGGACCGAGGGGATACGCAGTATTTT.

This clonotype was counted a few times. The rearrangement uses TRBV15 and TRBJ1-1, with D perhaps TRBD1 (6 bases). The CDR3 length is 14 residues. The germline CDR1 and CDR2 sequences are LNHNV and YYDKDF (reference sequence). V lost 3 bases to trimming and J lost 7 bases, with 15 bases between them. The CDR3 nucleotides are TGTGCCACCAGCAGCCAACAGGGCGTCCTTGAAGCTTTCTTT. Encoded protein: CATSSQQGVLEAFF.

V usage is TRBV11-2 and J usage is TRBJ2-1, with 15 bases fitting TRBD2. CDR1 is SGHAT and CDR2 is FQNNGV in the germline V gene. V shed 5 bases, J shed 0 bases, and the junction held 8 bases outside the gene matches. The CDR3 contains 19 residues. CDR3 bases: TGTGCCAGCAGCGGAGGGACTAGCGGGGGGATGAGCTCCTACAATGAGCAGTTCTTC. Its protein is CASSGGTSGGMSSYNEQFF.

In DNA, the CDR3 is TGTGCCAGCAGCCAGACAGGGGGGCAGCCCCAGCATTTT. Protein product: CASSQTGGQPQHF. The rearrangement uses TRBV4-2 and TRBJ1-5, with 9 bases lining up with TRBD1. Per germline, CDR1 LGHNA and CDR2 YNFKEQ. The CDR3 is made up of 13 amino acids. The V gene end was trimmed by 3 bases and the J gene end by 7 bases; junction bases not matched to a gene: 1.

This clonotype came up a few times. V usage is TRBV6-5 and J usage is TRBJ1-2; no reliable D call. The germline V gene has CDR1 MNHEY and CDR2 SVGAGI. This CDR3 spans 13 amino acids. V was clipped by 4 bases and J by 6 bases, with 12 bases between them. In DNA, the CDR3 is TGTGCCAGCAGTTCCCGTCCCGGCAATGGCTACACCTTC. This sequence encodes CASSSRPGNGYTF.